This entry lists 29 T cell receptor beta chains sequenced from one sample in a study of blood T cell repertoires in COVID-19. Method: immunoSEQ multiplex PCR; TCRdb's copy keeps in-frame clones and lacks some. The data hold 170,000 or so clones, with over 90% observed a single time. Sequenced: peripheral blood. The receptors were gathered from a man aged 50 to 60 with acute or convalescent COVID-19.

The DNA for the CDR3 is TGTGCCAGCAGCAAAGGCGGGGGATCCACCTACGAGCAGTACTTC. Its translation: CASSKGGGSTYEQYF. The rearrangement links TRBV7-6 to TRBJ2-7, with 7 bases that match TRBD2. There are 15 residues in the CDR3. V lost 5 bases to trimming and J lost 2 bases; unmatched junction nucleotides: 9. Germline V gene lookup returns CDR1 SGHVS and CDR2 FNYEAQ.

The gene calls are TRBV28 and TRBJ1-6, with D tentatively TRBD1 (5 bases). Germline assignment: CDR1 MDHEN and CDR2 SYDVKM. Deletions cut 6 bases from V and 3 bases from J, with 12 bases between. This CDR3 has 15 amino acids. The CDR3 DNA reads TGTGCCAGCAGCTTAATCGGGGGCTATAATTCACCCCTCCACTTT. Its protein product is CASSLIGGYNSPLHF.

The chain employs TRBV3-1 (or the pseudogene TRBV3-2) and TRBJ1-4; 9 positions match TRBD1. The CDR3 extends over 16 amino acids. V shed 2 bases, J shed 8 bases, and the junction held 9 bases outside the gene matches. The germline CDR1 and CDR2 sequences are LGHDT and YNNKEL (reference sequence). The DNA of the CDR3 is TGTGCCAGCAGCCAACACCCGGGACAGGGAAACGAAAAACTGTTTTTT. This translates into CASSQHPGQGNEKLFF.

This rearrangement joins TRBV2 to TRBJ2-3, with D hard to call. Germline CDR1 reads SNHLY; CDR2 reads FYNNEI. The CDR3 sequence is 12 residues long. The germline V and J ends were trimmed by 2 bases and 4 bases, with 4 bases remaining between them. The chain's CDR3 is CASSEPPDTQYF. CDR3 DNA: TGTGCCAGCAGTGAACCTCCAGATACGCAGTATTTT.

The chain employs TRBV9 and TRBJ2-5; D unclear. The germline V and J ends were trimmed by 0 bases and 2 bases, with 14 bases remaining between them. The CDR3 spans 16 residues. Per germline, CDR1 SGDLS and CDR2 YYNGEE. In nucleotides, the CDR3 is TGTGCCAGCAGCGTAGACGGTAGCCCAAGACAAGAGACCCAGTACTTC. It yields the protein CASSVDGSPRQETQYF.

The V call is TRBV15, the J call TRBJ2-1; D is perhaps TRBD2 (7 bases). Per the germline V gene, CDR1 is LNHNV and CDR2 is YYDKDF (reference sequence). The V end was cut by 0 bases, the J end by 7 bases, with 13 bases between. The CDR3 consists of 15 residues. The CDR3 reads CATSRDLGRGNEQFF. The CDR3 DNA sequence: TGTGCCACCAGCAGAGATCTAGGGAGGGGGAATGAGCAGTTCTTC.

This chain links TRBV27 with TRBJ2-5, with 8 bases matching TRBD1. The CDR3 has 16 amino acids. With V trimmed by 4 bases and J by 4 bases, 11 bases remained unmatched. Germline CDR1 and CDR2: MNHEY and SMNVEV (reference sequence). The CDR3 here is CASSSSPGTGIETQYF. The CDR3 DNA sequence: TGTGCCAGCAGTTCGTCTCCCGGGACAGGCATAGAGACCCAGTACTTC.

The chain carries TRBV7-8 and TRBJ2-3; 10 bases agree with TRBD2. The germline gives CDR1 SGHVS, CDR2 FQNEAQ. The CDR3 covers 18 residues. With V trimmed by 1 base and J by 1 base, 8 bases remained unmatched. As DNA, the CDR3 is TGTGCCAGCAGCTTAGTAGCGGTAGCGGGAGGACGCACAGATACGCAGTATTTT. It yields the protein CASSLVAVAGGRTDTQYF. The variable domain in full, with the rest retrieved from reference TRBV7-8 and TRBJ2-3, is GAGVSQSPRYKVAKRGQDVALRCDPISGHVSLFWYQQALGQGPEFLTYFQNEAQLDKSGLPSDRFFAERPEGSVSTLKIQRTQQEDSAVYLCASSLVAVAGGRTDTQYFGPGTRLTVL.

The chain combines TRBV6-5 with TRBJ1-2; 8 positions agree with TRBD1. Germline values: CDR1 MNHEY, CDR2 SVGAGI. This CDR3 has 13 amino acids. Unmatched junction bases numbered 5, after V lost 7 bases and J lost 4 bases. The CDR3 bases are TGTGCCAGCATCCCAACAGGGGGCTATGGCTACACCTTC. Its protein is CASIPTGGYGYTF.

In the case of this clone: Sequence at one end of the junction differs from germline and may be a read error. The CDR3 DNA sequence: TGTGCCAGCAGTTTCCTCCTGTCCTTCAATGAGCAGTTCTTC. This gives the protein CASSFLLSFNEQFF. The V and J genes are TRBV28 and TRBJ2-1, with D hard to call. Germline CDR1 and CDR2: MDHEN and SYDVKM. The CDR3 contains 14 residues.

The chain carries TRBV5-5 and TRBJ2-7, with TRBD1 as a possible D gene (6 bases). Germline values: CDR1 SGHKS, CDR2 YYEKEE (reference sequence). The ends were cut back, 3 bases at V and 0 bases at J, with 10 bases in the middle. The CDR3 length is 14 residues. The CDR3 here is CASSSRQDSYEQYV. The CDR3 DNA reads as TGTGCCAGCAGCTCCAGACAGGACTCCTACGAGCAGTACGTC.

The chain combines TRBV10-3 with TRBJ2-1, with 9 positions matching TRBD1. V shed 3 bases and J 9 bases; nucleotides not matched to a gene: 9. The CDR3 extends over 15 amino acids. Germline V CDR1 and CDR2: ENHRY, SYGVKD. The DNA for the CDR3 is TGTGCCATCAGTGACCCACAGGGGGCCCGGGGTGAGCAGTTCTTC. It specifies CAISDPQGARGEQFF.

The rearrangement uses TRBV7-9 and TRBJ2-1; D remains ambiguous. CDR1 is SEHNR and CDR2 is FQNEAQ in the germline V gene (reference sequence). This CDR3 has 11 amino acids. Deletions cut 4 bases from V and 8 bases from J, with 6 bases between. Here the CDR3 DNA reads TGTGCCAGCAGCTCTATGGATGAGCAGTTCTTC. This codes for CASSSMDEQFF.

This rearrangement joins TRBV27 to TRBJ2-1, with D maybe TRBD1 (5 bases). Per the germline V gene, CDR1 is MNHEY and CDR2 is SMNVEV (reference sequence). CDR3 length: 17 residues. V dropped 4 bases and J dropped 0 bases, with 16 bases sitting between them. CDR3 DNA: TGTGCCAGCAGTTCCTCCTGGGGCACGAGCTCCTACAATGAGCAGTTCTTC. Amino acids: CASSSSWGTSSYNEQFF.

This rearrangement joins TRBV9 to TRBJ1-1; TRBD1 matches at 9 bases. CDR1 and CDR2 (germline): SGDLS, YYNGEE. This CDR3 contains 16 residues. The V segment lost 2 bases and the J segment 4 bases; nucleotides outside the gene matches: 9. CDR3 DNA: TGTGCCAGCAGCGTGGGGGTAACAGGGGGCGTCACTGAAGCTTTCTTT. Protein product: CASSVGVTGGVTEAFF.

The chain combines TRBV28 with TRBJ1-2; 9 nucleotides align to TRBD1. J was trimmed by 7 bases and V by 10 bases; bases with no gene match: 7. The CDR3 spans 12 residues. CDR1 MDHEN and CDR2 SYDVKM come from the germline V gene. DNA of the CDR3: TGTGCCACCACAGGGGGCTTCTTTGGCTACACCTTC. Its protein is CATTGGFFGYTF.

The V call is TRBV10-3, the J call TRBJ2-3; weak D call: TRBD1 (5 bases). The CDR3 runs to 18 residues. Trimming removed 2 bases at V and 0 bases at J, with 18 bases between. Per the germline V gene, CDR1 is ENHRY and CDR2 is SYGVKD. The CDR3 loop is CAISERGGGGLSTDTQYF. In DNA form, the CDR3 reads TGTGCCATCAGTGAGAGGGGTGGCGGCGGCCTTAGCACAGATACGCAGTATTTT.

The genes are TRBV5-5 and TRBJ2-7, with D perhaps matching TRBD2 (5 bases). CDR3 size: 12 residues. The V gene lost 4 bases and the J gene lost 7 bases, with 12 bases spanning the gap. Germline CDR1 and CDR2: SGHKS and YYEKEE (reference sequence). The CDR3 loop reads CASSRLGEEQYV. The DNA of the CDR3 is TGTGCCAGCAGCCGCCTGGGAGAGGAGCAGTACGTC.

The chain joins TRBV12-3 or TRBV12-4 to TRBJ1-2; 7 bases are shared with TRBD1. Germline trimming cut 6 bases from V and 8 bases from J; bases unmatched to any gene: 9. This CDR3 has 13 amino acids. The CDR3: CASSNNRGDGYTF. As DNA, the CDR3 is TGTGCCAGCAGCAATAACAGGGGTGACGGCTACACCTTC.

V gene TRBV9 combines with J gene TRBJ1-1; D not certain. V was trimmed by 3 bases and J by 2 bases, leaving 11 bases between them. The length of the CDR3 is 14 residues. Germline V gene lookup returns CDR1 SGDLS and CDR2 YYNGEE. CDR3 sequence: CASSAFDKNTEAFF. The CDR3 DNA reads TGTGCCAGCAGCGCTTTCGACAAAAACACTGAAGCTTTCTTT.

The gene calls are TRBV13 and TRBJ2-2, with 9 bases aligning to TRBD2. Germline CDR1 PRHDT, CDR2 FYEKMQ (reference sequence). Trimming cost V 0 bases and J 4 bases; bases outside gene matches: 3. This CDR3 has 16 amino acids. The chain's CDR3 is CASSLGSSGTTGELFF. DNA of the CDR3: TGTGCCAGCAGCTTAGGTTCTAGCGGGACCACCGGGGAGCTGTTTTTT.

The gene calls are TRBV15 and TRBJ1-1; 7 nucleotides agree with TRBD1. The CDR3 runs to 14 residues. The ends lost 0 bases at V and 10 bases at J; junction bases unmatched: 8. Germline values: CDR1 LNHNV, CDR2 YYDKDF (reference sequence). The CDR3 sequence: CATSRDIQGQGAFF. For the CDR3, the DNA is TGTGCCACCAGCAGAGACATACAGGGGCAAGGAGCTTTCTTT. Variable domain in full (rest from reference TRBV15 and TRBJ1-1): DAMVIQNPRYQVTQFGKPVTLSCSQTLNHNVMYWYQQKSSQAPKLLFHYYDKDFNNEADTPDNFQSRRPNTSFCFLDIRSPGLGDTAMYLCATSRDIQGQGAFFGQGTRLTVV.

The chain is built from TRBV3-1 (or the pseudogene TRBV3-2) and TRBJ1-2; 7 nucleotides line up with TRBD1. Germline values: CDR1 LGHDT, CDR2 YNNKEL (reference sequence). Germline trimming cut 3 bases from V and 7 bases from J; bases unmatched to any gene: 2. This CDR3 spans 12 amino acids. Here the CDR3 reads CASSQTGIGYTF. Here the CDR3 DNA reads TGTGCCAGCAGCCAGACAGGGATTGGCTACACCTTC.

V usage is TRBV6-5 and J usage is TRBJ1-1; 9 bases map to TRBD1. There are 15 residues in the CDR3. V lost 5 bases and J lost 1; bases outside the gene matches: 5. Germline CDR1 and CDR2: MNHEY and SVGAGI. In DNA form, the CDR3 reads TGTGCCAGCAGTCGGGAGGACAGGGGGAACACTGAAGCTTTCTTT. Amino acids: CASSREDRGNTEAFF.

The chain joins TRBV28 to TRBJ2-1; possible D gene TRBD2, 6 bases. Trimming took 0 bases from V and 6 from J, leaving 9 bases between them. Germline-derived CDR1 and CDR2 are MDHEN and SYDVKM. CDR3 length: 14 residues. The DNA of the CDR3 is TGTGCCAGCAGTTTATGGCACGGGAGCAATGAGCAGTTCTTC. Its protein product is CASSLWHGSNEQFF.

This chain joins TRBV19 and TRBJ1-2; a possible D gene is TRBD1 (5 bases). The V end lost 8 bases, the J end lost 3 bases, and 10 bases lay between the germline ends. CDR1 and CDR2 (germline): LNHDA, SQIVND (reference sequence). This CDR3 comprises 12 residues. DNA for the CDR3: TGTGCCAGTCGGGGGGTCGACTATGGCTACACCTTC. Translating it yields CASRGVDYGYTF.

This sequence joins TRBV5-6 and TRBJ1-1; TRBD1 might be the D (6 bases). Germline assignment: CDR1 SGHDT and CDR2 YYEEEE. This CDR3 has 14 residues. The V end lost 4 bases, the J end lost 6 bases, and 16 bases lay between the germline ends. CDR3 sequence (DNA): TGTGCCAGCAGCACCCTGGACGAGGGGGCTGAAGCTTTCTTT. It translates to CASSTLDEGAEAFF.

A few counts support this clone. The CDR3 nucleotides read TGCGCCAGCAGCCCACTAGCGGGAGCTGGGAATGAGCAGTTCTTC. Translating gives CASSPLAGAGNEQFF. The chain couples TRBV4-1 to TRBJ2-1; the match to TRBD2 covers 11 bases. This CDR3 is 15 amino acids long. V lost 4 bases and J lost 7; bases outside the gene matches: 6. Germline-derived CDR1 and CDR2 are MGHRA and YSYEKL.

The V and J genes are TRBV12-3 or TRBV12-4 and TRBJ1-5, with 7 bases aligning to TRBD1. The CDR3 contains 13 residues. The junction had 5 bases not matched to a gene; V was cut back by 6 bases and J by 6 bases. The CDR3 loop reads CASSSQGRQPQHF. The CDR3 region has the DNA TGTGCCAGCAGCTCACAGGGGCGTCAGCCCCAGCATTTT.